This T cell receptor (beta chain) was captured by sequencing in a study of blood T cell repertoires in COVID-19. As for the study in general: Sample material is recorded as cDNA or gDNA derived from T cells, B-cell-depleted T cells, or PBMCs.

Those enrolled in Seattle joined during active infection and were followed longitudinally afterward. Trimming took 2 bases from V and 0 from J, leaving 10 bases between them. The CDR3 runs 16 residues. Germline values: CDR1 LGHDT, CDR2 YNNKEL (reference sequence). In the source study's methods: Using reference gene primer amplification, nucleated cell counts were estimated. Profiled with immunoSEQ multiplex PCR; TCRdb holds only in-frame clones, not every one. V and J calls and clone size are copied from that table; D and trimming were computed from the DNA. This table has 240,000 or so clones, about four fifths appearing once.

The sample consisted of peripheral blood. The clonotype was recovered from a woman of 80 years or more with COVID-19, enrolled during active disease. This sequence joins TRBV3-1 (or the pseudogene TRBV3-2) and TRBJ1-4, with D possibly being TRBD1 (5 bases). The CDR3 here is CASSQRGTATNEKLFF. Here the CDR3 DNA reads TGTGCCAGCAGCCAAAGAGGGACTGCAACTAATGAAAAACTGTTTTTT.